The sequence of this T cell receptor (beta chain) was determined in a study of blood T cell repertoires in COVID-19. Study overall: COVID-19 samples from acute and convalescent phases originated in the United States, Italy and Spain. PBMCs, B-cell-depleted T cells, or T cells provided the cDNA or gDNA that made up the material.

In the source study's methods: Amplification with reference gene primers provided the estimates of nucleated cell counts. The method was immunoSEQ multiplex PCR; TCRdb's version includes in-frame clones alone and lacks a portion of them. The V and J calls and the clone size are those of that table, but D and trimming were determined from the DNA. The sample contains some 140,000 clones, more than 75% of which appear only once. Trimming cost V 0 bases and J 0 bases, with 8 bases left between them. Germline CDR1 and CDR2: KGHSH and LQKENI. The length of the CDR3 is 16 residues. This chain connects TRBV18 to TRBJ2-2; a weak D match, TRBD1 (5 bases). The TCR originated in an elderly man with acute or convalescent COVID-19. Source material: peripheral blood. CDR3 in amino acids: CASSPPGLANTGELFF. CDR3 nucleotides: TGTGCCAGCTCACCACCGGGGCTTGCGAACACCGGGGAGCTGTTTTTT.